The subject of this entry is one T cell receptor beta chain. The length of the CDR3 is 11 residues. Trimming took 3 bases from V and 11 from J; bases not matched to a gene: 5. Germline CDR1 GTSNPN, CDR2 SVGIG (reference sequence). The source of the sample is a study of blood T cell repertoires in COVID-19. The assay was immunoSEQ multiplex PCR, and TCRdb's table has in-frame clones only and misses some. The table has tens of thousands of clones, 88% seen once; the top ten hold 9.1%. This chain links TRBV30 with TRBJ2-7, with 9 bases lining up with TRBD1. The receptor was isolated from a human donor in a cohort sampled during active COVID-19. Sequenced: peripheral blood. Here the CDR3 DNA reads TGTGCCTGGAGCGAAGGACAGGGGAAGTACTTC. Translating gives CAWSEGQGKYF.